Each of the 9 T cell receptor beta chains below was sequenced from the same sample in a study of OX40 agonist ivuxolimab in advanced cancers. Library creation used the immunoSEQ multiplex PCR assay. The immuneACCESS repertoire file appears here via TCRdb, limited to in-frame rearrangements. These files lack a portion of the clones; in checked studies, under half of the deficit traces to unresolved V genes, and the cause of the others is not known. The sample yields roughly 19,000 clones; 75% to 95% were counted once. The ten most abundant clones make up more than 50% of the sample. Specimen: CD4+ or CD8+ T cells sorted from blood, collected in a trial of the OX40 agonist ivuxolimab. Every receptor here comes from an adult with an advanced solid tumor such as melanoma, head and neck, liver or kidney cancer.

The CDR3: CASSSNPVNEQFF. The CDR3 DNA reads as TGTGCCAGCAGCTCCAATCCTGTTAATGAGCAGTTCTTC. V gene TRBV7-9 combines with J gene TRBJ2-1; D is uncertain. Between the trimmed V and J ends, which lost 4 bases and 7 bases, there was a span of 11 bases. The CDR3 is made up of 13 amino acids. Germline V gene sequence: CDR1 SEHNR, CDR2 FQNEAQ (reference sequence). Filled out from reference TRBV7-9 and TRBJ2-1, the complete variable domain reads DTGVSQNPRHKITKRGQNVTFRCDPISEHNRLYWYRQTLGQGPEFLTYFQNEAQLEKSRLLSDRFSAERPKGSFSTLEIQRTEQGDSAMYLCASSSNPVNEQFFGPGTRLTVL.

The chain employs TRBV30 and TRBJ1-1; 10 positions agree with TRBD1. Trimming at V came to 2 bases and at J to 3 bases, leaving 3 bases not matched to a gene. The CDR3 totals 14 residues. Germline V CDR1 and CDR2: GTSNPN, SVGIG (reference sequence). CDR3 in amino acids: CAWSIGQGDTEAFF. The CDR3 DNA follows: TGTGCCTGGAGTATTGGACAGGGGGACACTGAAGCTTTCTTT.

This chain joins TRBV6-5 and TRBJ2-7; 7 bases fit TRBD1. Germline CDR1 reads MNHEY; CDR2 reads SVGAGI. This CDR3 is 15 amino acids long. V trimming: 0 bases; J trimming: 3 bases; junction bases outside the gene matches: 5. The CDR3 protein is CASSYSRTGYYEQYF. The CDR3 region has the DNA TGTGCCAGCAGTTACTCCCGGACAGGCTACTACGAGCAGTACTTC.

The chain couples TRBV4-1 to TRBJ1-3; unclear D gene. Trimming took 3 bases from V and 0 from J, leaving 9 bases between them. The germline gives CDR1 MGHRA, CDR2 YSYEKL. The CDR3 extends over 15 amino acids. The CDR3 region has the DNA TGCGCCAGCAGCCACTTGCAAAGCTCTGGAAACACCATATATTTT. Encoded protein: CASSHLQSSGNTIYF.

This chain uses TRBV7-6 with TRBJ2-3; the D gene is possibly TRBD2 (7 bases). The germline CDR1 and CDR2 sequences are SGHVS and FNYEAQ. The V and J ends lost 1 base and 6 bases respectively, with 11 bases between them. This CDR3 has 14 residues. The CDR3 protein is CASSLGGGMDTQYF. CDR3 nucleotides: TGTGCCAGCAGCTTAGGGGGGGGCATGGATACGCAGTATTTT.

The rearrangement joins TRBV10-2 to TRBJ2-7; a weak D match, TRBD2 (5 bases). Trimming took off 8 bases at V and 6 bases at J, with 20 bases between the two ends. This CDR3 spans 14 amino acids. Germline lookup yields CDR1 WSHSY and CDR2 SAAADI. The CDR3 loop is CASEDPIARVEQYF. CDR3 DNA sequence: TGCGCCAGCGAAGACCCGATCGCGCGGGTCGAGCAGTACTTC.

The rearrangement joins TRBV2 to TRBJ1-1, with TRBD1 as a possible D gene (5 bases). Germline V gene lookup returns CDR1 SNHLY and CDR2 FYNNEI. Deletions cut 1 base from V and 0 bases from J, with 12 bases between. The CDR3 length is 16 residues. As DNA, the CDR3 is TGTGCCAGCAGTGAAGGGGGACGGACAATGAACACTGAAGCTTTCTTT. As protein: CASSEGGRTMNTEAFF.

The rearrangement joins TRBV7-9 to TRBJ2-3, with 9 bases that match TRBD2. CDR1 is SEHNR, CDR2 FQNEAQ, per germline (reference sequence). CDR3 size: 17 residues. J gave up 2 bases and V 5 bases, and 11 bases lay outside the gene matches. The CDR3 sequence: CASSPVERGAFTDTQYF. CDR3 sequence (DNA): TGTGCCAGCAGCCCCGTGGAGCGGGGGGCGTTCACAGATACGCAGTATTTT.

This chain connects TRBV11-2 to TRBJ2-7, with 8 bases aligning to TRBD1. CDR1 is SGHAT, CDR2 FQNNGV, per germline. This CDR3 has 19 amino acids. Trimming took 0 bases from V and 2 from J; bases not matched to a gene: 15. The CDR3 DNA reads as TGTGCCAGCAGCTTAGATTGGCCCGACAGGGGAAAACCGACCTACGAGCAGTACTTC. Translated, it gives CASSLDWPDRGKPTYEQYF.